Reported below is one T cell receptor (beta chain). With a much larger clone just one base away, this may be a read error. To make TCR beta libraries, researchers used iRepertoire HTBI primers and Arm-PCR of CDR3 regions. MiXCR was run by TCRdb on the multiplex PCR reads, yielding one entry per CDR3 protein. The table lists some 600,000 distinct CDR3 sequences, about 16% of them singletons. The data derive from a study of regulatory T cells in long-lasting Graves disease. Time point in this sample: newly diagnosed GD, antithyroid drugs for less than 3 months. From RNA extracted from PBMCs, the TCR library was made. The sample also formed part of further work on T cells in Graves' hyperthyroidism and ophthalmopathy. That source notes: Ophthalmopathy was told apart from stable hyperthyroidism by a 13 V-J model.

The clonotype was recovered from a man aged 18-30 years with Graves disease. The sequenced sample was peripheral blood mononuclear cells (PBMCs), obtained at new diagnosis, from a patient treated with antithyroid drugs.

DNA of the CDR3: TGTGCCAGCAGCTCATCTCTGGGACTAGCGGGGTACTTGAATGAGCAGTTCTTC. Encoded protein: CASSSSLGLAGYLNEQFF. The chain joins TRBV11-2 to TRBJ2-1, with TRBD2 matching over 13 bases. The V and J ends lost 4 bases and 7 bases, in that order; junction bases with no gene match: 13. This CDR3 contains 18 residues. CDR1 is SGHAT, CDR2 FQNNGV, per germline. The full variable domain, completed using reference TRBV11-2 and TRBJ2-1, is EAGVAQSPRYKIIEKRQSVAFWCNPISGHATLYWYQQILGQGPKLLIQFQNNGVVDDSQLPKDRFSAERLKGVDSTLKIQPAKLEDSAVYLCASSSSLGLAGYLNEQFFGPGTRLTVL.